The clone carrying this T cell receptor beta chain was detected many times. The sample comes from a study of T cell repertoires in cytomegalovirus infection. TCRdb ran MiXCR on the reads and lists one entry per CDR3 protein. Of fewer than 80,000 distinct CDR3 sequences in the sample, 3.5% to 4.5% are singletons; the top ten hold 3.5% to 6%. The ends were cut back, 4 bases at V and 5 bases at J, with 16 bases in the middle. The CDR3 runs to 15 residues. Germline CDR1 reads SGHRS; CDR2 reads YFSETQ. Sequencing was performed on PBMCs. The receptor's source is a human donor in good health (CMV status not recorded). Some clones in this sample may be carry-over from other donors' samples. The rearrangement joins TRBV5-1 to TRBJ2-1; D may match TRBD1 or TRBD2 (5 bases each). The CDR3 region has the DNA TGCGCCAGCAGCCAGAACCGGGACCTAGACAATGAGCAGTTCTTC. Translating it yields CASSQNRDLDNEQFF.